Included here is one T cell receptor beta chain sequence, with context. The source of the sample is a study of PD-1 blockade in classical Hodgkin lymphoma. Generated by immunoSEQ multiplex PCR, the TCRdb table keeps only in-frame clones and is missing some. The table lists more than 9,000 clones, roughly 74% of them singletons, with 3.3% in the top ten. Germline V lookup: CDR1 SGHRS, CDR2 YFSETQ. CDR3 length equals 15 residues. J lost 4 bases, V lost 2 bases, and 9 bases had no gene match. Time point: cycle 4 day 1 (C4D1), after less than seven weeks of nivolumab. Patients all relapsed after autologous stem cell transplantation, and there was variation in brentuximab vedotin exposure. Starting with thawed PBMCs, CD4+ T cells were purified by magnetic negative selection.

The chain recombines TRBV5-1 with TRBJ2-7; 7 nucleotides agree with TRBD1. The starting material was CD4+ T cells from blood, obtained before the fourth cycle of nivolumab. The origin of this receptor is a human donor with classical Hodgkin lymphoma. Here the CDR3 DNA reads TGCGCCAGCAGCTTCGCGGACAGGTGGGAATACGAGCAGTACTTC. It codes for CASSFADRWEYEQYF.